The next 12 T cell receptor beta chains were all read from a single sample in a study of CXCR3-negative and CXCR3-positive naive CD8 T cells. Libraries of TRB cDNA were made by 5' RACE and carried UMIs. TCRdb re-called the 5' RACE reads; every CDR3 protein appears as one record, without DNA. The sample has some 130,000 distinct CDR3 sequences. Sequenced sample: naive CXCR3- CD8+ T cells from blood. The subset: CD45RO-CCR7+CD27+CD95- naive CD8+ T cells lacking CXCR3 (TNR3-). The receptors were gathered from a human donor in good health. Some clones in this sample may be carry-over from other donors' samples.

This chain joins TRBV7-6 and TRBJ1-1. CDR1 SGHVS and CDR2 FNYEAQ come from the germline V gene. The CDR3 consists of 16 residues. This chain's CDR3 is CASSLAPGAAETEAFF. The whole variable domain, filled in from reference TRBV7-6 and TRBJ1-1, reads GAGVSQSPRYKVTKRGQDVALRCDPISGHVSLYWYRQALGQGPEFLTYFNYEAQQDKSGLPNDRFSAERPEGSISTLTIQRTEQRDSAMYRCASSLAPGAAETEAFFGQGTRLTVV.

The V call is TRBV7-9, the J call TRBJ1-2; with no DNA, the TCRdb D assignment of TRBD1 cannot be verified. This CDR3 region has 12 residues. In germline, CDR1 is SEHNR, CDR2 FQNEAQ (reference sequence). CDR3 in amino acids: CASSRQGSGYTF.

The chain couples TRBV20-1 to TRBJ2-1; TCRdb selects TRBD2, and the lack of DNA leaves this call unchecked. There are 15 residues in the CDR3. Germline-derived CDR1 and CDR2 are DFQATT and SNEGSKA (reference sequence). The CDR3 here is CSARTSGGSENEQFF.

The chain joins TRBV29-1 to TRBJ1-2. The CDR3 covers 14 residues. The germline V gene has CDR1 SQVTM and CDR2 ANQGSEA. CDR3 loop: CSVDSYRTNYGYTF.

The V and J genes are TRBV7-9 and TRBJ2-4; as DNA is missing, the TRBD1 call by TCRdb cannot be tested. The CDR3 covers 13 residues. Germline CDR1 SEHNR, CDR2 FQNEAQ (reference sequence). The chain's CDR3 is CASSPDRVRIQYF.

The rearrangement uses TRBV12-3 or TRBV12-4 and TRBJ1-2; TCRdb outputs TRBD1, but without DNA this stays unchecked. The CDR3 runs to 16 residues. The CDR3: CASSLPGQEPNYGYTF.

The chain is built from TRBV19 and TRBJ2-1; TCRdb returns TRBD2, unconfirmable since there is no DNA. CDR1 and CDR2 from the germline V gene are LNHDA and SQIVND (reference sequence). This CDR3 has 11 amino acids. The CDR3 sequence: CASTTGSEQFF. The full variable domain, completed using reference TRBV19 and TRBJ2-1, is DGGITQSPKYLFRKEGQNVTLSCEQNLNHDAMYWYRQDPGQGLRLIYYSQIVNDFQKGDIAEGYSVSREKKESFPLTVTSAQKNPTAFYLCASTTGSEQFFGPGTRLTVL.

V gene TRBV6-2 or TRBV6-3 combines with J gene TRBJ2-7; TCRdb names TRBD1, which stays unverified in the absence of DNA. CDR1 and CDR2 from the germline V gene are MNHEY and SVGEGT. The CDR3 contains 14 residues. CDR3 sequence reads: CASKGTASAEEQYF.

This chain links TRBV19 with TRBJ1-2; absent DNA, TCRdb's TRBD1 call cannot be checked. CDR1 is LNHDA, CDR2 SQIVND, per germline (reference sequence). This CDR3 is built from 13 residues. CDR3 protein: CASNPGPNYGYTF. Using reference TRBV19 and TRBJ1-2 for the parts outside the CDR3, the full variable domain is DGGITQSPKYLFRKEGQNVTLSCEQNLNHDAMYWYRQDPGQGLRLIYYSQIVNDFQKGDIAEGYSVSREKKESFPLTVTSAQKNPTAFYLCASNPGPNYGYTFGSGTRLTVV.

The CDR3 region is CASSQEPGGLIGNTIYF. The chain employs TRBV4-1 and TRBJ1-3; as DNA is missing, the TRBD1 call by TCRdb cannot be tested. The CDR3 runs to 17 residues. Germline V gene data show CDR1 as MGHRA and CDR2 as YSYEKL.

The chain carries TRBV12-3 or TRBV12-4 and TRBJ1-1; there is no DNA to check the TCRdb D call of TRBD1. The CDR3 extends over 15 amino acids. The CDR3 region is CASSLSGTENTEAFF.

This chain links TRBV7-9 with TRBJ1-4; TCRdb indicates TRBD1, and absent DNA this call remains unverified. This CDR3 is 16 amino acids long. Germline CDR1 SEHNR, CDR2 FQNEAQ (reference sequence). The CDR3 spells CASSPRTGGTNEKLFF.